This T cell receptor beta chain stems from a study of cytomegalovirus exposure and HLA in healthy donors. It was with 60 Vbeta and 13 Jbeta primers that the PCR ran. Sequencing used immunoSEQ multiplex PCR; TCRdb keeps in-frame clones, though not all of them. In the table there are about 120,000 clones, roughly 62% of which are singletons. Germline CDR1 reads WSHSY; CDR2 reads SAAADI. V lost 5 bases, J lost 6 bases, and 13 bases lay in between. The CDR3 sequence is 14 residues long. Sequenced sample: PBMCs. V and J are TRBV10-2 and TRBJ1-4, with a weak D call TRBD1 (5 bases). The source is a man aged 25 to 40 in good health and CMV-seropositive. The CDR3 DNA sequence: TGCGCCAGCAGTCTGGGGCTTCGTTATGAAAAACTGTTTTTT. Its translation is CASSLGLRYEKLFF.